Detailed here is one TCR beta chain. Antigen specificity is unknown. The protocol was immunoSEQ multiplex PCR, while the TCRdb copy is restricted to in-frame clones and leaves out a portion. Seen here are about 38,000 clones, under 80% observed once, and the top ten hold 7.5% to 9.5%. V lost 3 bases and J lost 1, with 9 bases in between. The CDR3 consists of 14 residues. Germline assignment: CDR1 SGHVS and CDR2 FNYEAQ. This entry comes from a study of a mutant IDH1 vaccine in newly diagnosed glioma. Overall study results and limits: Pseudoprogression apparently tracked independently of changes in top peripheral T cell clonotypes.

Time point of the sample: baseline, week 1 (first vaccination visit). Treatment here: pre-vaccination baseline after standard-of-care therapy. The chain joins TRBV7-6 to TRBJ1-1; D remains unclear. This clonotype originated in a man aged 35 to 55 with glioma. Some clones in this sample may be carry-over from other donors' samples. Sequenced material: PBMCs, taken from a glioma patient treated with radiotherapy, temozolomide or both. The CDR3 is CASSLGVPNTEAFF. DNA of the CDR3: TGTGCCAGCAGCTTGGGAGTACCGAACACTGAAGCTTTCTTT.